Presented here are 30 T cell receptor beta chains from one specimen sequenced in a study of cytomegalovirus exposure and HLA in healthy donors. Only in-frame clones appear in the TCRdb table, and some are missing; sequencing was by immunoSEQ multiplex PCR. Here the sample spans about 150,000 clones, approximately 89% being singletons. Sequenced input: PBMCs. Receptors were obtained from a man aged 18 to 30 in good health and CMV-seronegative.

The V and J genes are TRBV9 and TRBJ2-1, with 9 bases fitting TRBD2. The CDR3 has 18 residues. From germline, CDR1 is SGDLS and CDR2 YYNGEE. After removal of 3 bases from V and 7 bases from J, the junction contained 17 bases not matched to a gene. The CDR3 loop reads CASSDPGTSSFRGNEQFF. CDR3 bases: TGTGCCAGCAGCGATCCCGGGACTAGCAGTTTTCGGGGAAATGAGCAGTTCTTC.

V and J are TRBV6-1 and TRBJ1-1; 10 bases are shared with TRBD1. CDR1 is MNHNS, CDR2 SASEGT, per germline. The CDR3 covers 15 residues. Trimming cost V 4 bases and J 10 bases; bases outside gene matches: 12. The CDR3 region is CASSGQPGQGYIAFF. The CDR3, as DNA: TGTGCCAGCAGTGGTCAACCGGGACAGGGGTACATAGCTTTCTTT.

A single count supports this clone. V is TRBV29-1 and J is TRBJ2-3; TRBD2 agrees at 11 bases. Trimming took 6 bases from V and 2 from J; bases not matched to a gene: 7. CDR3 length: 15 amino acids. In germline, CDR1 is SQVTM, CDR2 ANQGSEA. The CDR3 region has the DNA TGCAGCGTCGGGGGACTAGCGGCATTCACAGATACGCAGTATTTT. It yields the protein CSVGGLAAFTDTQYF.

The chain has TRBV11-2 and TRBJ1-2; D not certain. The CDR3 extends over 15 amino acids. Between the trimmed V and J ends, which lost 3 bases and 4 bases, there was a span of 15 bases. CDR1 and CDR2 from the germline V gene are SGHAT and FQNNGV. The CDR3 DNA sequence: TGTGCCAGCAGCTTCGGGCCTCGGGATCCCTATGGCTACACCTTC. It specifies CASSFGPRDPYGYTF.

The chain couples TRBV7-2 to TRBJ1-5; 7 bases are shared with TRBD1. The CDR3 is 15 residues long. Germline V gene sequence: CDR1 SGHTA, CDR2 FQGNSA. Trimming took 5 bases from V and 3 from J; bases not matched to a gene: 7. The CDR3 loop is CASSRGGRNNQPQHF. The CDR3 DNA reads TGTGCCAGCAGCCGAGGGGGCAGGAACAATCAGCCCCAGCATTTT.

The J gene is TRBJ2-1, the V gene TRBV11-1; 12 bases line up with TRBD2. After removal of 1 base from V and 2 bases from J, the junction contained 3 bases not matched to a gene. The CDR3 is made up of 17 amino acids. In germline, CDR1 is SGHAT, CDR2 FQDESV (reference sequence). The DNA of the CDR3 is TGTGCCAGCAGCTTAGGATCTAGCGGGGGGGCCTACAATGAGCAGTTCTTC. Its translation: CASSLGSSGGAYNEQFF.

V is TRBV13 and J is TRBJ2-5, with 9 bases lining up with TRBD1. Germline V gene sequence: CDR1 PRHDT, CDR2 FYEKMQ (reference sequence). V trimming: 4 bases; J trimming: 11 bases; junction bases outside the gene matches: 14. The CDR3 length is 15 residues. As DNA, the CDR3 is TGTGCCAGCAGCTCAACCGGGACAGGGTTGTGGGAGCAGTACTTC. This codes for CASSSTGTGLWEQYF.

V gene TRBV2 combines with J gene TRBJ2-3, with D unresolved. V lost 4 bases to trimming and J lost 0 bases, with 14 bases between them. The V gene's germline CDR1 is SNHLY and CDR2 FYNNEI. This CDR3 region has 16 residues. CDR3 loop: CASSVRRDASTDTQYF. The CDR3 DNA follows: TGTGCCAGCAGTGTGCGGCGCGACGCTAGCACAGATACGCAGTATTTT.

The chain joins TRBV28 to TRBJ2-3, with a tentative D call TRBD2 (7 bases). The CDR3 length is 14 residues. Germline CDR1 MDHEN, CDR2 SYDVKM. Between the trimmed V and J ends, which lost 3 bases and 4 bases, there was a span of 11 bases. The CDR3 DNA sequence: TGTGCCAGCAGTTTTAGGGGGGGGGCAGATACGCAGTATTTT. Translating gives CASSFRGGADTQYF.

The V gene is TRBV4-1, the J gene TRBJ2-3; TRBD2 matches 8 bases. J lost 1 base, V lost 4 bases, and 7 bases had no gene match. This CDR3 comprises 16 residues. Germline CDR1 reads MGHRA; CDR2 reads YSYEKL. CDR3: CASSLQRGWGTDTQYF. In nucleotides, the CDR3 is TGCGCCAGCAGCCTACAGCGGGGGTGGGGCACAGATACGCAGTATTTT.

This chain uses TRBV4-2 with TRBJ1-2, with D possibly matching TRBD1 (5 bases). This CDR3 contains 17 residues. V dropped 4 bases and J dropped 5 bases, with 23 bases sitting between them. The germline V gene has CDR1 LGHNA and CDR2 YNFKEQ. The CDR3: CASSLTGQSGGLYGYTF. In DNA, the CDR3 is TGTGCCAGCAGCCTCACAGGCCAAAGCGGGGGATTATATGGCTACACCTTC.

This rearrangement joins TRBV5-1 to TRBJ2-1; D possibly corresponds to TRBD2 (5 bases). This CDR3 contains 17 residues. V lost 0 bases and J lost 0, with 13 bases in between. Germline lookup yields CDR1 SGHRS and CDR2 YFSETQ. The CDR3 nucleotides read TGCGCCAGCAGCTTGGAGTCAGCGGCCCACTCCTACAATGAGCAGTTCTTC. It is translated as CASSLESAAHSYNEQFF.

The V gene is TRBV5-1, the J gene TRBJ2-2; D is possibly TRBD1 (5 bases). The CDR3 sequence is 13 residues long. Trimming took off 4 bases at V and 4 bases at J, with 8 bases between the two ends. Per the germline V gene, CDR1 is SGHRS and CDR2 is YFSETQ. The CDR3 DNA reads TGCGCCAGCAGCACAGGTTCCACCGGGGAGCTGTTTTTT. Residues: CASSTGSTGELFF.

The J gene is TRBJ2-7, the V gene TRBV4-3, with 7 bases lining up with TRBD1. The CDR3 extends over 15 amino acids. Unmatched junction bases numbered 10, after V lost 5 bases and J lost 3 bases. Looked up from germline, CDR1 is LGHNA and CDR2 is YSLEER. The CDR3 bases are TGCGCCAGCAGCTCCCACGACAGGGACAACTACGAGCAGTACGTC. This gives the protein CASSSHDRDNYEQYV.

This sequence joins TRBV4-3 and TRBJ2-1, with 7 bases matching TRBD2. J lost 2 bases, V lost 1 base, and 8 bases had no gene match. Germline assignment: CDR1 LGHNA and CDR2 YSLEER. The length of the CDR3 is 17 residues. The DNA of the CDR3 is TGCGCCAGCAGCCAAGGATTGGAGGGAGGGCCCTACAATGAGCAGTTCTTC. Its translation: CASSQGLEGGPYNEQFF.

The V call is TRBV7-9, the J call TRBJ2-5, with 8 bases matching TRBD1. This CDR3 has 14 amino acids. With 5 bases clipped from V and 5 bases from J, the junction kept 7 bases outside the gene matches. Germline-derived CDR1 and CDR2 are SEHNR and FQNEAQ (reference sequence). The CDR3 DNA is TGTGCCAGCAGCCAAGGGACAGGCTGGGAGACCCAGTACTTC. As protein: CASSQGTGWETQYF.

The rearrangement uses TRBV21-1 and TRBJ2-7; the table names TRBD2, a call not compared with the DNA. TRBV21-1 corresponds to a pseudogene. The CDR3 length is 16 residues. The CDR3 region has the DNA TGTGCCAGCAGCAAAGAATTGGGACTAGCGTACTACGAGCAGTACGTC. Amino acids: CASSKELGLAYYEQYV.

The table lists this clone with a count of one. The V gene is TRBV23-1, the J gene TRBJ1-4; D not resolved. TRBV23-1 qualifies as an ORF whose function is uncertain. The V and J ends lost 7 bases and 7 bases respectively, with 7 bases between them. The CDR3 has 11 residues. CDR3 nucleotide sequence: TGCGCCAGCACCCCTCCTGAAAAACTGTTTTTT. Translating gives CASTPPEKLFF.

The chain has TRBV10-2 and TRBJ1-1; D unresolved. The CDR3 length is 17 residues. Germline CDR1 WSHSY, CDR2 SAAADI. V lost 0 bases to trimming and J lost 2 bases, with 16 bases between them. CDR3 sequence reads: CASSESILGGLNTEAFF. Written as DNA, the CDR3 is TGCGCCAGCAGTGAGTCGATACTTGGAGGACTTAACACTGAAGCTTTCTTT.

The CDR3 spells CASSSPSGQGRSPLHF. CDR3 DNA: TGTGCCAGCAGCTCCCCGTCTGGACAGGGACGCTCACCCCTCCACTTT. V and J are TRBV7-9 and TRBJ1-6, with TRBD1 identical over 8 bases. The CDR3 is 16 residues long. Germline V CDR1 and CDR2: SEHNR, FQNEAQ (reference sequence). J was trimmed by 10 bases and V by 4 bases; bases with no gene match: 12.

This chain joins TRBV10-3 and TRBJ1-2; TRBD1 aligns across 9 bases. Trimming at V came to 7 bases and at J to 4 bases, leaving 7 bases not matched to a gene. There are 14 residues in the CDR3. Germline V gives CDR1 ENHRY, CDR2 SYGVKD. The CDR3 protein is CAITEGQGGYGYTF. As DNA, the CDR3 is TGTGCCATCACAGAGGGACAGGGAGGCTATGGCTACACCTTC.

This clone appeared once. The rearrangement links TRBV4-3 to TRBJ2-5, with 10 bases aligning to TRBD2. J lost 2 bases, V lost 0 bases, and 6 bases had no gene match. Germline CDR1 and CDR2: LGHNA and YSLEER. The CDR3 totals 17 residues. The CDR3: CASSQEASGSNQETQYF. The CDR3 DNA reads TGCGCCAGCAGCCAAGAAGCTAGCGGGAGTAATCAAGAGACCCAGTACTTC.

This sequence joins TRBV27 and TRBJ2-5; a possible D gene is TRBD1 (6 bases). This CDR3 is 16 amino acids long. CDR1 MNHEY and CDR2 SMNVEV come from the germline V gene (reference sequence). Trimming removed 2 bases at V and 5 bases at J, with 18 bases between. The CDR3 sequence is CASSLDYERRGETQYF. The CDR3 nucleotides read TGTGCCAGCAGTTTAGACTATGAGCGTAGGGGGGAGACCCAGTACTTC.

The V and J genes are TRBV11-2 and TRBJ2-7, with TRBD2 matching 7 bases. Germline V gene sequence: CDR1 SGHAT, CDR2 FQNNGV. With V trimmed by 7 bases and J by 4 bases, 7 bases remained unmatched. There are 13 residues in the CDR3. This CDR3 is CASTRTGGYEQYF. The CDR3 DNA is TGTGCCAGCACTCGGACGGGGGGTTACGAGCAGTACTTC.

The rearrangement links TRBV11-3 to TRBJ2-1; a possible D gene is TRBD2 (5 bases). CDR3 length equals 13 residues. The V gene lost 3 bases and the J gene lost 5 bases, with 8 bases spanning the gap. Germline V gives CDR1 SGHNT, CDR2 YENEEA. DNA for the CDR3: TGTGCCAGCAGCTTCCTGCGGGACAATGAGCAGTTCTTC. It specifies CASSFLRDNEQFF. The variable domain in full, with the rest retrieved from reference TRBV11-3 and TRBJ2-1, is EAGVVQSPRYKIIEKKQPVAFWCNPISGHNTLYWYLQNLGQGPELLIRYENEEAVDDSQLPKDRFSAERLKGVDSTLKIQPAELGDSAVYLCASSFLRDNEQFFGPGTRLTVL.

The sample holds one count of this clone. V usage is TRBV19 and J usage is TRBJ1-4, with 10 bases lining up with TRBD1. The CDR3 loop spans 14 amino acids. After removal of 7 bases from V and 8 bases from J, the junction contained 7 bases not matched to a gene. The germline CDR1 and CDR2 sequences are LNHDA and SQIVND (reference sequence). CDR3 sequence (DNA): TGTGCCAGTACTCCGACAGGGGGCACGGAAAAACTGTTTTTT. It translates to CASTPTGGTEKLFF. Variable domain in full (rest from reference TRBV19 and TRBJ1-4): DGGITQSPKYLFRKEGQNVTLSCEQNLNHDAMYWYRQDPGQGLRLIYYSQIVNDFQKGDIAEGYSVSREKKESFPLTVTSAQKNPTAFYLCASTPTGGTEKLFFGSGTQLSVL.

The J gene is TRBJ2-2, the V gene TRBV5-1, with D unresolved. In germline, CDR1 is SGHRS, CDR2 YFSETQ. The CDR3 covers 14 residues. V was cut by 2 bases and J by 1 base, with 6 bases left in between. CDR3 nucleotide sequence: TGCGCCAGCAGCTTTCGACTGAACACCGGGGAGCTGTTTTTT. Protein product: CASSFRLNTGELFF.

This clone was seen just once. The CDR3 region has the DNA TGTGCCAGCAGCCAACTTGGAGGGGGGGACCAAGAGACCCAGTACTTC. Protein sequence: CASSQLGGGDQETQYF. The chain recombines TRBV14 with TRBJ2-5; TRBD2 might be the D (7 bases). V was trimmed by 2 bases and J by 0 bases, leaving 13 bases between them. The CDR3 spans 16 residues. Germline V gene sequence: CDR1 SGHDN, CDR2 FVKESK.

In this sample, this clone turned up once. The chain couples TRBV18 to TRBJ1-2; a weak D match, TRBD1 (5 bases). The V gene lost 3 bases and the J gene lost 8 bases, with 19 bases spanning the gap. The germline gives CDR1 KGHSH, CDR2 LQKENI. CDR3 length equals 15 residues. As DNA, the CDR3 is TGTGCCAGCTCACCGGTCCCGCAGGGCCGAAGCGGCTACACCTTC. Amino acids: CASSPVPQGRSGYTF. Full variable domain (rest looked up from reference TRBV18 and TRBJ1-2): NAGVMQNPRHLVRRRGQEARLRCSPMKGHSHVYWYRQLPEEGLKFMVYLQKENIIDESGMPKERFSAEFPKEGPSILRIQQVVRGDSAAYFCASSPVPQGRSGYTFGSGTRLTVV.

The chain combines TRBV5-6 with TRBJ2-3, with D uncertain. The length of the CDR3 is 13 residues. The V gene's germline CDR1 is SGHDT and CDR2 YYEEEE. V was pared by 0 bases and J by 4 bases, with 6 bases between. CDR3: CASSLDFPDTQYF. The CDR3 coding sequence is TGTGCCAGCAGCTTGGACTTCCCAGATACGCAGTATTTT.